Described below is a single T cell receptor (beta chain) sequence and its context. Profiling relied on immunoSEQ multiplex PCR, and the TCRdb table lists in-frame clones only, not all of them. This table holds 170,000 or so clones, just over 90% found once. CDR3 length equals 17 residues. This entry is derived from a study of T cell responses to AZD1222 COVID-19 vaccine. Study-level information: Whether given at about 4 or about 12 weeks, second doses were pooled.

The rearrangement joins TRBV1 to TRBJ2-1; the table assigns TRBD2, which was not confirmed against the DNA. TRBV1 is classified as a pseudogene. The receptor was isolated from an adult in good health. The sequenced sample was peripheral blood, obtained on day 0 of AZD1222 vaccination. The CDR3 DNA reads TGCACCAGCAGCCAAGCCGCCACCGGGACTAGCTGCGATGAGCAGTTCTTC. Translation gives CTSSQAATGTSCDEQFF.